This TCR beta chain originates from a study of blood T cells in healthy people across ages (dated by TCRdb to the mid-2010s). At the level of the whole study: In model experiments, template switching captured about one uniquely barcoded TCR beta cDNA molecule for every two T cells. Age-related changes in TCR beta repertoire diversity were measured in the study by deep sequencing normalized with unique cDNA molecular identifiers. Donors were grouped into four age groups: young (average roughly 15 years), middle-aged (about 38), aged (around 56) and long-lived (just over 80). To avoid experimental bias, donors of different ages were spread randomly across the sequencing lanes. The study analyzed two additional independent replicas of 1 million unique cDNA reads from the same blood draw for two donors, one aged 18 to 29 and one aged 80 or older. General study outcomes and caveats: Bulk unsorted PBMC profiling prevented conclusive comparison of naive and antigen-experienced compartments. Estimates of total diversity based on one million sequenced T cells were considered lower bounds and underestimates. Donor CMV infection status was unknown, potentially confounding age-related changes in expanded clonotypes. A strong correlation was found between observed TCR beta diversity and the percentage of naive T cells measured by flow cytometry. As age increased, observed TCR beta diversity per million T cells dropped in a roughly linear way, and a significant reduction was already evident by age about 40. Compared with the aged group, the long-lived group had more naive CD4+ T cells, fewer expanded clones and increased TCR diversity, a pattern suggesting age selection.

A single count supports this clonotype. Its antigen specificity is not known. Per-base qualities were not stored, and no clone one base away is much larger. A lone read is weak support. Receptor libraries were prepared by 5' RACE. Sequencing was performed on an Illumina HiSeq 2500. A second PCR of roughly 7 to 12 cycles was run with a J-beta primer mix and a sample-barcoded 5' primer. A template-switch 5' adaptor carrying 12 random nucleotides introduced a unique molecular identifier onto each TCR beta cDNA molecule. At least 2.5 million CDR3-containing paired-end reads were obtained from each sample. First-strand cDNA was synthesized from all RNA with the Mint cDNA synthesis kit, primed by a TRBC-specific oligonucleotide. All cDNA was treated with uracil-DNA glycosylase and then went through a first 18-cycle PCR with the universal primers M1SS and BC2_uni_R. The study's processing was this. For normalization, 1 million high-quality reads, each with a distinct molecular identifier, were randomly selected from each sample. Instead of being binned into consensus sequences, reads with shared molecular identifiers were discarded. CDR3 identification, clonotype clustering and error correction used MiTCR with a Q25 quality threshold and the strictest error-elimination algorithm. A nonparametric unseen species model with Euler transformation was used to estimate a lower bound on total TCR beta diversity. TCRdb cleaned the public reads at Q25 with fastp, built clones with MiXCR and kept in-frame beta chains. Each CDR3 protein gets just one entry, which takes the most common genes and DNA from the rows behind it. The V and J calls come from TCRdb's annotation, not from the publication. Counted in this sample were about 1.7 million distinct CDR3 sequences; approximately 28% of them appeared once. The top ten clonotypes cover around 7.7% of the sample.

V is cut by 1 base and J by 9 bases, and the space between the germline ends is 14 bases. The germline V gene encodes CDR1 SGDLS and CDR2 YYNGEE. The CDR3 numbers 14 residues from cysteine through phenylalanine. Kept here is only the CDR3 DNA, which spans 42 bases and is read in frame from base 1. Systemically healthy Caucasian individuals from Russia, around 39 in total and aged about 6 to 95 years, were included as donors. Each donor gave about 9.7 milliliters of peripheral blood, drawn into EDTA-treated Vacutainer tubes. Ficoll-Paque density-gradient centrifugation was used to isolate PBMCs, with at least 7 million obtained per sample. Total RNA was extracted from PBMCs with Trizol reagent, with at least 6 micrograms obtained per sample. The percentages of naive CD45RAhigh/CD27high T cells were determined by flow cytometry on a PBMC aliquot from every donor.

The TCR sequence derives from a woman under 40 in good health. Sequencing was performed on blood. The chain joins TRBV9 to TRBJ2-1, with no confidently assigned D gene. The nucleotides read TGTGCCAGCAGCGTAAATGTCAGGCAGAGTGAGCAGTTCTTC. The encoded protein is CASSVNVRQSEQFF.